The present T cell receptor (beta chain) was sequenced within a study of blood T cell repertoires in COVID-19 (dated by TCRdb to the early 2020s). For the study in its entirety: Samples from collaborators originated in the United States, Italy and Spain and spanned both the acute and convalescent phases of COVID-19. Where available, HLA class I and class II types were taken from metadata supplied by the sample provider and were not determined by assay-based typing. The material from the prospective study consisted of cDNA or gDNA derived from T cells, B-cell-depleted T cells, or PBMCs. The repertoires were made available in a free public database intended to serve as a resource for research on the immune response to SARS-CoV-2. Samples came from the ongoing ImmuneRACE study (first 160 participants) plus 1,254 subjects from 6 global collaborators. Sample metadata almost always included a de-identified subject ID, COVID-19 status, age in years and sex. Subjects who had been exposed to COVID-19, were actively infected with it, or had recovered from it provided the deeply sampled blood TCRbeta repertoires that made up the dataset. On the study overall, not on this receptor specifically: Clinical and demographic metadata were provided uncurated, with the amount varying by source and participant.

Relative to germline, V is 4 bases shorter and J is 4 bases shorter, with 16 bases between their ends. The CDR3 sequence holds 15 residues, the cysteine and phenylalanine included. The retained sequence is limited to the CDR3, 45 bases, with the frame set at the first base. CDR1 and CDR2 were assigned from the germline V gene as SGHVS and FNYEAQ. TCRbeta CDR3 regions were amplified from genomic DNA using the immunoSEQ Assay, a bias-controlled multiplex PCR. Per the source publication's procedure: Within the assay, amplification of reference gene primers was used to estimate how many nucleated cells each sample contained. To quantify the absolute abundance of each unique TCRbeta CDR3 rearrangement, sequence reads were collapsed and filtered. For each sample, productive Simpson clonality was calculated as the square root of Simpson's diversity index across productive rearrangements. TCRdb holds this immuneACCESS table with in-frame rearrangements only. Some clones are missing; in checked studies, unresolved V genes explain under half, and the rest has no known cause. D and trimming were read from the DNA, whereas the V and J calls and clone size are those reported in that table. The sample table shows approximately 190,000 clones, and around 80% are seen once. In total, the top ten clones hold approximately 14% of the sample.

Note on this clone: No antigen is known for it. The input lacks base qualities; no much larger clone sits a single base away.

Each collaborating institution followed its own protocols to collect whole blood in K2EDTA tubes. For TCRbeta analysis, collaborators shipped samples in one of three forms: frozen whole blood, isolated PBMCs, or DNA extracted from either of those sample types. The source of this sequence is a man aged 25 to 40 with active or convalescent COVID-19. Sample: peripheral blood. The chain links TRBV7-6 with TRBJ1-1; there is no confident call for the D gene. The CDR3 protein sequence reads: CASSSSSGLGTEAFF. The DNA sequence follows: TGTGCCAGCAGCTCCTCTTCAGGATTGGGCACTGAAGCTTTCTTT.